The following is a T cell receptor (beta chain) sequence with its context. What antigen it recognizes has not been identified. No base quality values were provided; no much bigger clone lies one nucleotide off. CDR1 and CDR2 are drawn from the germline V gene: MDHEN, SYDVKM. Deletion took 3 bases off V and 6 bases off J, with a span of 14 bases between the germline ends. The CDR3 sequence holds 14 residues, the cysteine and phenylalanine included. The CDR3 DNA has 42 bases and is translated from base 1. Libraries were built with 5' RACE. TCRdb records Illumina HiSeq 2000 as the sequencer. A universal primer binding site was introduced by template switching, and a unique molecular identifier was present in the final cDNA, enabling accurate counting of TCR cDNA molecules. Specific primers in the conserved constant-segment region were used to synthesize first-strand cDNA for the TCR alpha and beta chains. To control for contamination, every cDNA library carried two barcodes: a SMART-Mk sample barcode plus Illumina barcodes. Two successive PCR steps introduced TruSeq adapter sequences along with Illumina sample barcodes. TCR alpha and beta cDNA libraries were sequenced on the Illumina HiSeq platform with custom primers. Per the source publication's procedure: Raw reads were processed with MiGEC to extract unique molecular identifiers, and MiXCR was used to determine CDR3 positions. Recombination models were inferred per individual with the repgenHMM and IGoR tools using an EM algorithm. The analysis of shared clonotypes was done with the tcR package in R, with sharing normalized by the product of cloneset sizes. To study raw recombination free of thymic and clonal selection effects, out-of-frame nonproductive sequences were analyzed. TCRdb applied fastp at Q25 and MiXCR to the public reads, then kept only in-frame beta chains. Rows are combined by CDR3 protein, so each entry shows the most common genes and DNA. The V and J calls and clone size are TCRdb's, not the authors'. The sample contains a few hundred thousand distinct CDR3 sequences, approximately 10% of them found a single time. The ten largest account for under 3.5% of the sample.

The data belong to a study of identical twins (dated by TCRdb to about 2016). The study in broad terms: TCR alpha and beta repertoires from monozygotic twins, unrelated adults of various ages and cord blood were deep-sequenced to test whether fetal clonotypes persist. Replicate twin experiments were performed at different times using different library preparation protocols to rule out contamination.

General findings and caveats noted by the study authors: Invariant T cells such as MAIT and iNKT could partly confound zero-insertion analyses, although diverse VJ usage argued against such confounding for most clonotypes. Fewer insertions were carried by abundant cord blood beta clonotypes; a weaker similar trend was observed in young adult naive repertoires, while no such trend was observed in memory repertoires. Compared with coincidental sharing between unrelated individuals, out-of-frame TCR alpha sequences shared between twins showed an excess of sequences with low generation probability. In beta out-of-frame sequences, excess twin sharing was weaker, because having fewer shared sequences lowered the signal-to-noise ratio. Recombination models systematically underestimated out-of-frame TCR alpha sharing in monozygotic twins but agreed with sharing between unrelated individuals. Conclusions relied on cross-sectional statistical analysis, since the same donors could not be followed over many years.

Every donor was a healthy Caucasian. The twin cohort comprised three pairs of female monozygotic twins, all aged about 18 to 29 years. The RNA used for TCR libraries was isolated from peripheral blood mononuclear cells. This sample also appeared in a second study, on yellow fever vaccine responses in identical twins. That second publication adds: According to the authors, in identical twins the way T cells responded to vaccination appeared partly convergent and partly personalized. In the study, vaccine-responding T cell clones were precisely tracked in identical twins.

This clonotype originated in a woman younger than 30 in good health. Sequenced sample: PBMCs. The chain employs TRBV28 and TRBJ2-5; TRBD2 is a possible D gene, resting on 5 matching bases. Here is the DNA: TGTGCCAGCAGTTTTGATCTAGCCCCACAGACCCAGTACTTC. The translation is CASSFDLAPQTQYF.